The clone carrying this T cell receptor beta chain appeared a single time. No antigen is known for it. The CDR3 has 14 residues. Germline V lookup: CDR1 SEHNR, CDR2 FQNEAQ (reference sequence). V lost 4 bases to trimming and J lost 8 bases; unmatched junction nucleotides: 5. This sample stems from a study of cytomegalovirus exposure and HLA in healthy donors. Study-level information: Early on, a data release was issued that held roughly 86 million unique TCRs from HLA-typed donors.

The PCR used 60 Vbeta and 13 Jbeta primers. This table comes from immunoSEQ multiplex PCR, and its TCRdb copy is limited to in-frame clones, with some not included. The sample consists of about 160,000 clones, roughly 70% of them appearing once. Findings and caveats of the study: It was confirmed in vitro that a few of the CMV-associated chains were specific for CMV antigens.

J is TRBJ1-6 and V is TRBV7-9, with TRBD1 matching 7 bases. The sequenced sample consisted of PBMCs. This clonotype originated in a woman aged 50 to 65 in good health and CMV-seropositive. CDR3 sequence: CASSSQGRHSPLHF. Written as DNA, the CDR3 is TGTGCCAGCAGCTCACAGGGGCGGCATTCACCCCTCCACTTT.